The clone carrying this T cell receptor beta chain was seen a single time. This sample stems from a study of blood T cell repertoires in COVID-19. In the study overall: Acute and convalescent COVID-19 samples came from the United States, Italy and Spain. T cells, B-cell-depleted T cells, or PBMCs supplied cDNA or gDNA.

Assay used: immunoSEQ multiplex PCR; TCRdb lists only in-frame clones, some missing. The sample holds 300,000 to 450,000 clones, 87% seen once. The germline V gene encodes CDR1 GTSNPN and CDR2 SVGIG (reference sequence). The CDR3 sequence is 16 residues long. V was pared by 3 bases and J by 1 base, with 15 bases between. The sequencing input was peripheral blood. The chain employs TRBV30 and TRBJ2-2; D may be TRBD1 (6 bases). This clonotype was sampled from a woman in her twenties or thirties with COVID-19, enrolled during active disease. The CDR3 nucleotides are TGTGCCTGGAGCGGATACTCGGGACAGAACACCGGGGAGCTGTTTTTT. It yields the protein CAWSGYSGQNTGELFF.